This TCR beta chain is drawn from a study of lymphopenia after photon versus proton radiotherapy. The CDR3 runs 15 residues. Germline trimming cut 5 bases from V and 9 bases from J; bases unmatched to any gene: 9. The V gene's germline CDR1 is MNHEY and CDR2 SVGAGI. Notes on the study in general: Better survival with proton therapy was suggested as possible, not demonstrated. Proton therapy kept repertoires fairly stable, unlike photons, which gained effector/memory cells. Oligoclonal CD8+ Temra expansion after nadir drove photon patients' diversity drop.

To note about this clone: What it recognizes is unknown.

Sequencing was performed with immunoSEQ multiplex PCR; in TCRdb, only in-frame clones are kept and a portion is missing. The data contain around 70,000 clones, around 90% of them singletons. Sample: peripheral blood, taken from a patient treated with photon-based radiotherapy. The clonotype comes from a woman in her seventies with pancreatic cancer. The chain links TRBV6-5 to TRBJ2-1; TRBD2 agrees at 11 bases. The CDR3: CASSHSGRARSEQFF. The CDR3 DNA is TGTGCCAGCAGTCATAGCGGGAGGGCCCGGAGTGAGCAGTTCTTC.